A selection of T cell receptor beta chains follows, all from one sample in a study of blood T cell repertoires in COVID-19. Produced via immunoSEQ multiplex PCR; TCRdb's table is partial and in-frame only. The sample records 230,000 or so clones, less than 90% being singletons. Specimen: peripheral blood. Receptor source: a man aged 35-49 years with active or convalescent COVID-19. Both conserved end residues are part of each CDR3. Fields, in order: clone size, J gene, V gene, D gene, CDR3 DNA, CDR3 protein. The D gene is left open where the match is weak. The size field is filled for only some rows; it gives once, few, many or a size class.

few TRBJ1-1 TRBV9 NA TGTGCCAGCAGCGTAGGTAGGAACACTGAAGCTTTCTTT CASSVGRNTEAFF
NA TRBJ2-6 TRBV6-6 NA TGTGCCAGCACCCTAGCTACAGGGGCCAACGTCCTGACTTTC CASTLATGANVLTF
NA TRBJ1-2 TRBV12-3/TRBV12-4 NA TGTGCCAGCAGCATCCCCAGGGTAGGTGGCTACACCTTC CASSIPRVGGYTF
NA TRBJ2-1 TRBV27 NA TGTGCCAGCAGTTCCACACATGAGCAGTTCTTC CASSSTHEQFF
NA TRBJ2-5 TRBV6-5 NA TGTGCCAGCAGTTTAAGGGGGAACCAAGAGACCCAGTACTTC CASSLRGNQETQYF
few TRBJ1-1 TRBV6-2/TRBV6-3 TRBD1 TGTGCCAGCAGTTATTTGAACAGGGGATTCCGGAACACTGAAGCTTTCTTT CASSYLNRGFRNTEAFF
once TRBJ2-7 TRBV10-3 NA TGTGCCATCAGTGAGGCGGATTTTACGAACGAGCAGTACTTC CAISEADFTNEQYF
NA TRBJ1-1 TRBV9 NA TGTGCCAGCAGCCAAGGAGGGACTGAAGCTTTCTTT CASSQGGTEAFF
NA TRBJ1-2 TRBV19 TRBD1 TGTGCCAGTAAGACAGGGATTGGTGGCTACACCTTC CASKTGIGGYTF
NA TRBJ2-7 TRBV2 TRBD2 TGTGCCATCCTAGCGGGAAAAAACTACGAGCAGTACTTC CAILAGKNYEQYF
NA TRBJ2-2 TRBV11-2 NA TGTGCCAGCAGCACCCGACAGAACACCGGGGAGCTGTTTTTT CASSTRQNTGELFF
NA TRBJ1-5 TRBV19 NA TGTGCCAGTAGTATACAGGGTCTAGGCCAGCCCCAGCATTTT CASSIQGLGQPQHF
NA TRBJ2-1 TRBV9 NA TGTGCCAGCAGCCCGTCGAGCCCAAGTTCTTACAATGAGCAGTTCTTC CASSPSSPSSYNEQFF
NA TRBJ2-7 TRBV28 NA TGTGCCAGCAGTTTATCCGCGGGTCACGAGCAGTACTTC CASSLSAGHEQYF
once TRBJ2-3 TRBV19 NA TGTGCCAGTACCGGGAGCGGACCCACAGATACGCAGTATTTT CASTGSGPTDTQYF
NA TRBJ1-2 TRBV28 NA TGTGCCAGCAGGACTGGGAGCCATGGCTACACCTTC CASRTGSHGYTF
NA TRBJ2-7 TRBV28 NA TGTGCCAGCAGTTCCCTAGGGGGGGTTGTCTCCTACGAGCAGTACTTC CASSSLGGVVSYEQYF
NA TRBJ2-4 TRBV2 TRBD1 TGTGCCAGCAGGGGGGTGAGGGCGACAGGGAACATTCAGTACTTC CASRGVRATGNIQYF